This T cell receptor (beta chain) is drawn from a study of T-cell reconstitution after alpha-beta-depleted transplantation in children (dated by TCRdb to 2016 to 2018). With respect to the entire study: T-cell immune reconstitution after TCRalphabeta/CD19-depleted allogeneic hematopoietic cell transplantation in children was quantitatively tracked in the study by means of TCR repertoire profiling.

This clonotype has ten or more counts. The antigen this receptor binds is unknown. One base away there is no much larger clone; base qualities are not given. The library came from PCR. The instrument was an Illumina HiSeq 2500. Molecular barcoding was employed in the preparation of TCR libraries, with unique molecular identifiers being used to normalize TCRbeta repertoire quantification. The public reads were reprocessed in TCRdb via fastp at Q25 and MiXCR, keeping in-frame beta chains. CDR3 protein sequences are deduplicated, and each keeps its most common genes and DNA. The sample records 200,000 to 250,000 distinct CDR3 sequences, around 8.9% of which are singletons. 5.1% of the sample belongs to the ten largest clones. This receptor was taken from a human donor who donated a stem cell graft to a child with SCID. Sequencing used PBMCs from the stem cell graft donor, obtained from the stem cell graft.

The CDR3 region has the sequence CASSLGGAEETQYF. The sequenced DNA is TGTGCCAGCAGTTTAGGGGGTGCCGAAGAGACCCAGTACTTC. The sequence is built from TRBV6-5 and TRBJ2-5; a tentative D call is TRBD1 (6 bases match). V and J are truncated by 4 bases and 3 bases respectively, leaving an intervening sequence of 12 bases. Its CDR3 holds 14 amino acids, cysteine through phenylalanine. Only CDR3 DNA is held: 42 bases, read in frame from base 1. The germline V gene provides CDR1 MNHEY and CDR2 SVGAGI.